The entry that follows covers one T cell receptor (beta chain) sequence. Its antigen remains unknown. The data belong to a study of T cell responses to AZD1222 COVID-19 vaccine. Regarding the study as a whole: Nearly half of the spike-specific TCRs reportedly recognize variant regions that carry no mutations.

Germline CDR1 and CDR2: KGHSH and LQKENI. Trimming removed 4 bases at V and 1 base at J, with 11 bases between. The CDR3 contains 15 residues. Sequencing used immunoSEQ multiplex PCR; TCRdb keeps in-frame clones, though not all of them. Here the sample spans more than 95,000 clones, 86% being singletons. Sequencing used peripheral blood, obtained 28 days after the second dose of the MenACWY control vaccine. The sequence came from an adult who received the MenACWY meningococcal vaccine as a control. This chain connects TRBV18 to TRBJ1-5; possibly TRBD1 for D (6 bases). CDR3 amino acids: CASSRTEISNQPQHF. The CDR3 DNA is TGTGCCAGCTCACGGACAGAGATCAGCAATCAGCCCCAGCATTTT.